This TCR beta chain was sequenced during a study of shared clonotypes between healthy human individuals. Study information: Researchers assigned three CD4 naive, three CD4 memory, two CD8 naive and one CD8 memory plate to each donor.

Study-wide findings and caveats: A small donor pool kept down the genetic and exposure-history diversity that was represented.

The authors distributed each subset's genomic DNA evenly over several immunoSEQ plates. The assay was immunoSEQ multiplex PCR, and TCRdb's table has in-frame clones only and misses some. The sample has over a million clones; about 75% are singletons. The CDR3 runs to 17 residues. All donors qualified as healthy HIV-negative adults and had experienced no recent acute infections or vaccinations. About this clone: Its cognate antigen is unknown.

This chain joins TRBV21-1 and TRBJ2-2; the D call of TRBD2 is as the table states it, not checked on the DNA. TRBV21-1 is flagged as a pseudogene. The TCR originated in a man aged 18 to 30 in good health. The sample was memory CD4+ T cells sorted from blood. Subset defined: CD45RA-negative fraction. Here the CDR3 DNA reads TGTGCCAGCAGCAAAGCGGTCGCGGGAGTGAACACCGGGGAGCTGTTTTTT. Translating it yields CASSKAVAGVNTGELFF.